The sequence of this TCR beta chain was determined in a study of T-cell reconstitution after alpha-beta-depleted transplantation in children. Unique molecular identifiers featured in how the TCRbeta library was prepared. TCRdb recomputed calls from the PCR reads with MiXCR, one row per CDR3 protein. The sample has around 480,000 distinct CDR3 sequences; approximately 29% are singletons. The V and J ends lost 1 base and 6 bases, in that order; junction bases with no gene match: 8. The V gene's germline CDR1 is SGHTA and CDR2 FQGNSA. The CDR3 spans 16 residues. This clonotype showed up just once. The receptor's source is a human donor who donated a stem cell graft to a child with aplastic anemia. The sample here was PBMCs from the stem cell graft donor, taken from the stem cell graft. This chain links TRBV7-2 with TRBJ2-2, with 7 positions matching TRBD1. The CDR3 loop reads CASSLVQGFFSGELFF. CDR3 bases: TGTGCCAGCAGCTTAGTACAGGGGTTCTTCTCCGGGGAGCTGTTTTTT. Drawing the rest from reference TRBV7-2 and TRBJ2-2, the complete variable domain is GAGVSQSPSNKVTEKGKDVELRCDPISGHTALYWYRQSLGQGLEFLIYFQGNSAPDKSGLPSDRFSAERTGGSVSTLTIQRTQQEDSAVYLCASSLVQGFFSGELFFGEGSRLTVL.